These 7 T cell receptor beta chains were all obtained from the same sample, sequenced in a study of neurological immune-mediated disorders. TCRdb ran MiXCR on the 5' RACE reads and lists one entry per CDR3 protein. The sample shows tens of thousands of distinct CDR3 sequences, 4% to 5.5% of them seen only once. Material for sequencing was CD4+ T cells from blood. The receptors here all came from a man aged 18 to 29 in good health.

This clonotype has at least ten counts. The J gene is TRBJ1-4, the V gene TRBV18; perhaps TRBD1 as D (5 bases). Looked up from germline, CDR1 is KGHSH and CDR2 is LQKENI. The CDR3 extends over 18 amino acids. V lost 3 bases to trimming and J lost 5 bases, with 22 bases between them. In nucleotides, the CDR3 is TGTGCCAGCTCACCCCAAGATGGAGGGGCAGCCCTCAATGAAAAACTGTTTTTT. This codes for CASSPQDGGAALNEKLFF.

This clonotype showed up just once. The CDR3 DNA reads TGTTCCAACAGCTTAACCCAAGGGGGGCCTACGCAGTATTTT. It translates to CSNSLTQGGPTQYF. The chain uses TRBV7-2 and TRBJ2-3; the D call may be TRBD1 or TRBD2 (6 bases each). In germline, CDR1 is SGHTA, CDR2 FQGNSA. This CDR3 region has 14 residues.

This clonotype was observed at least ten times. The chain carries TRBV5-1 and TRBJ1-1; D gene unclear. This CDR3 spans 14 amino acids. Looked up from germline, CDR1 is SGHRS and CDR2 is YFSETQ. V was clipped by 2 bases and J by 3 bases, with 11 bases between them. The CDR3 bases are TGCGCCAGCAGCTTTACCGGTAGTTACACTGAAGCTTTCTTT. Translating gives CASSFTGSYTEAFF.

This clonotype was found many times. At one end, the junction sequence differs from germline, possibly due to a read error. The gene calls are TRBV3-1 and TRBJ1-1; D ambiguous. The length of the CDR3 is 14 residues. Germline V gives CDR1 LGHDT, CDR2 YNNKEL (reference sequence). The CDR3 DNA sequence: TGTGCCAGCAACCAAGATATGGGGAACACTGAAGCTTTCTTT. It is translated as CASNQDMGNTEAFF.

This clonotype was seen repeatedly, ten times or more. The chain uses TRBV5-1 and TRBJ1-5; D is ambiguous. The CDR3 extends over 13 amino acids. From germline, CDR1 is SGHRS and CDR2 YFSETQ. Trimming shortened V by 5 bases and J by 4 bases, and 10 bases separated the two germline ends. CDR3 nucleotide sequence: TGCGCCAGCAGTCTAAAGGGAAATCAGCCCCAGCATTTT. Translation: CASSLKGNQPQHF.

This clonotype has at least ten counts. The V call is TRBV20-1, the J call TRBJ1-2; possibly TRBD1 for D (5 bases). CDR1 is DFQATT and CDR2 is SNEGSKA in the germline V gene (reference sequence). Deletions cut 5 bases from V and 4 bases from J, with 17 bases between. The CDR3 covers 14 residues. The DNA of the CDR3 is TGCAGTGCTGAACAGGCCGGGGGACCCTATGGCTACACCTTC. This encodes CSAEQAGGPYGYTF.

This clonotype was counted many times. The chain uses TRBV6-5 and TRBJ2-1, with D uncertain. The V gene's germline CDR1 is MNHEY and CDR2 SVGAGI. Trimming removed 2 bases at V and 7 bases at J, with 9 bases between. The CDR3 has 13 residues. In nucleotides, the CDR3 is TGTGCCAGCAGTTACCTAAACCTGAATGAGCAGTTCTTC. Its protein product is CASSYLNLNEQFF.